This TCR beta chain derives from a study of blood T cell repertoires in COVID-19. Looking at the study overall: Samples taken during acute and convalescent COVID-19 were collected in the United States, Italy and Spain. PBMCs, B-cell-depleted T cells, or T cells were the source of the cDNA or gDNA that made up the material.

Germline V gives CDR1 SGHAT, CDR2 FQNNGV. The CDR3 runs 14 residues. With 9 bases clipped from V and 0 bases from J, the junction kept 6 bases outside the gene matches. The method was immunoSEQ multiplex PCR; TCRdb's version includes in-frame clones alone and lacks a portion of them. The sample yields roughly 210,000 clones, roughly 90% seen once. The receptor's source is a man between 65 and 85 years old with acute or convalescent COVID-19. The chain couples TRBV11-2 to TRBJ2-3; TRBD1 matches 7 bases. Sequencing was done on a sample of peripheral blood. The CDR3 here is CASTDRASTDTQYF. In DNA, the CDR3 is TGTGCCAGTACCGACAGGGCAAGCACAGATACGCAGTATTTT.